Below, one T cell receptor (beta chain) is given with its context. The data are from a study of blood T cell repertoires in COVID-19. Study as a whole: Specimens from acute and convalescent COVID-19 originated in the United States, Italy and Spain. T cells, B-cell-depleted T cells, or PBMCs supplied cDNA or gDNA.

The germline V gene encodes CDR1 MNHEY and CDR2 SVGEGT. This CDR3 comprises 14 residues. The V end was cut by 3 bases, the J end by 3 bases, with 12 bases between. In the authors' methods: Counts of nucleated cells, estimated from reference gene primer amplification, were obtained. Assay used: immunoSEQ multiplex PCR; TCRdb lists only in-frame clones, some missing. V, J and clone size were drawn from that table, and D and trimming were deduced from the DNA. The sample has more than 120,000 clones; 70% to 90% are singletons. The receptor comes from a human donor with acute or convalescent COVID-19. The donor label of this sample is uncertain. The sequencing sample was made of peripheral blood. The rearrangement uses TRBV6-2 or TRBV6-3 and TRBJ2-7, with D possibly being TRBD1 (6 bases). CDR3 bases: TGTGCCAGCAGTTATCTTGGGGGCATCTACGAGCAGTACGTC. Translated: CASSYLGGIYEQYV.